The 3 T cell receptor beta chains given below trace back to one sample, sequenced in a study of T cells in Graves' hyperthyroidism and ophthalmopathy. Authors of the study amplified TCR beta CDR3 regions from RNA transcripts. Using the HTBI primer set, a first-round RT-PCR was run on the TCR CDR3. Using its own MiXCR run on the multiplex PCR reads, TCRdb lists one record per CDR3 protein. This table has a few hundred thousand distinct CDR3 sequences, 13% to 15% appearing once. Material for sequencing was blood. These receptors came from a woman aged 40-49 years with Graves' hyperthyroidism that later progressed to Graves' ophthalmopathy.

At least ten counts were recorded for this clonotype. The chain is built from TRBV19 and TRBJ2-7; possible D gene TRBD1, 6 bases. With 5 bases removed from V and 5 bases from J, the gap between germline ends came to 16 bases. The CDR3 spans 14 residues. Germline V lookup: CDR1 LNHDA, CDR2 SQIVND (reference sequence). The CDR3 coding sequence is TGTGCCAGTAGTGCTTCAACAGGGATCCACGAGCAGTACTTC. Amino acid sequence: CASSASTGIHEQYF.

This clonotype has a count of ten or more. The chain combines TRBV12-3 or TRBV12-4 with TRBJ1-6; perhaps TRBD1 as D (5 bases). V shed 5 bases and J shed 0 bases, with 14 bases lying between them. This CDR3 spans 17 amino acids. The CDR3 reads CASSDNRLSSYNSPLHF. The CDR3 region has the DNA TGTGCCAGCAGTGATAACAGGTTAAGCTCCTATAATTCACCCCTCCACTTT.

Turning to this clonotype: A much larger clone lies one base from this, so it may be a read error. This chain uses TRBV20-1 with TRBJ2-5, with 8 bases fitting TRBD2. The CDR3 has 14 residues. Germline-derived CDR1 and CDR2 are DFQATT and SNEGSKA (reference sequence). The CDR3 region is CSARETSVQETQCF. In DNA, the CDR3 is TGCAGTGCTAGAGAGACTAGCGTACAAGAGACCCAGTGCTTC.